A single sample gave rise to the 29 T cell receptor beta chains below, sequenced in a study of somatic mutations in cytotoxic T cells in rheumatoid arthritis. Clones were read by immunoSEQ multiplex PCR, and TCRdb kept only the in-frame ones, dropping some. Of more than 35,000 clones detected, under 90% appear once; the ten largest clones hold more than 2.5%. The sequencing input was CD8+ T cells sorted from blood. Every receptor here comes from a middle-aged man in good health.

DNA of the CDR3: TGTGCCAGCAGCGTAGAGTCATTTTCCTACGAGCAGTACTTC. Translated, it gives CASSVESFSYEQYF. V is TRBV9 and J is TRBJ2-7, with D uncertain. The length of the CDR3 is 14 residues. Germline V gene lookup returns CDR1 SGDLS and CDR2 YYNGEE. Trimming cost V 0 bases and J 1 base, with 8 bases left between them.

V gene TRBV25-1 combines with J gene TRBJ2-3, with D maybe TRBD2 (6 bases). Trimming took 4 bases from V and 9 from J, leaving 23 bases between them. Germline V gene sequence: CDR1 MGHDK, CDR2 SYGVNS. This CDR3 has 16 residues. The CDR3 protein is CASSGYGGALFPTQYF. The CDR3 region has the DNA TGTGCCAGCAGTGGCTACGGGGGAGCGTTGTTCCCCACGCAGTATTTT. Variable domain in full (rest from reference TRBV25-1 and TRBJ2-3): EADIYQTPRYLVIGTGKKITLECSQTMGHDKMYWYQQDPGMELHLIHYSYGVNSTEKGDLSSESTVSRIRTEHFPLTLESARPSHTSQYLCASSGYGGALFPTQYFGPGTRLTVL.

CDR3 sequence reads: CASSLESTALEQYF. The CDR3 coding sequence is TGTGCCAGCAGCTTAGAATCGACAGCTCTCGAGCAGTACTTC. This chain connects TRBV7-9 to TRBJ2-7; weak D call: TRBD1 (5 bases). Per germline, CDR1 SEHNR and CDR2 FQNEAQ (reference sequence). Trimming cost V 1 base and J 6 bases, with 13 bases left between them. The CDR3 contains 14 residues.

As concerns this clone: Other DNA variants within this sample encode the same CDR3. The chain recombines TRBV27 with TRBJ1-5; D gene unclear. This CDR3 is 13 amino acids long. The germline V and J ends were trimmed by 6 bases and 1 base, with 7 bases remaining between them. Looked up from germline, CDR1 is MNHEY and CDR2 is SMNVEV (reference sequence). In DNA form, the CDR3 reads TGTGCCAGCAGCTTGGGAAGCAATCAGCCCCAGCATTTT. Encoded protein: CASSLGSNQPQHF.

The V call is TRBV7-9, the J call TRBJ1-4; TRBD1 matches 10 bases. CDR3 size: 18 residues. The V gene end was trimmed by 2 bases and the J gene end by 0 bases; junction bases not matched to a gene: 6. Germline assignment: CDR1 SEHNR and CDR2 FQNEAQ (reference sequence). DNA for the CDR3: TGTGCCAGCAGCTTATGGGACAGGGGCGGTCCAACTAATGAAAAACTGTTTTTT. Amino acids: CASSLWDRGGPTNEKLFF.

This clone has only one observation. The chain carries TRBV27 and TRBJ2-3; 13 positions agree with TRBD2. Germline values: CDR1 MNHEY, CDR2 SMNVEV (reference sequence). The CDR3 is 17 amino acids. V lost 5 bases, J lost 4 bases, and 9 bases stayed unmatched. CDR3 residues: CASSPTSGRVGPDTQYF. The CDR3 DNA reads TGTGCCAGCAGTCCAACTAGCGGGAGGGTTGGGCCAGATACGCAGTATTTT.

The CDR3 sequence is CASSEGGGNWQPQHF. The CDR3 nucleotides read TGTGCCAGCAGCGAAGGAGGGGGGAATTGGCAGCCCCAGCATTTT. This chain uses TRBV7-2 with TRBJ1-5, with a weak D call TRBD1 (6 bases). Germline V gives CDR1 SGHTA, CDR2 FQGNSA. The CDR3 length is 15 residues. Trimming pared 5 bases from V and 7 bases from J, leaving 18 bases between.

The CDR3 region has the DNA TGTGCCAGTGGGAATCTAGGGAGGAGCACCGGGGAGCTGTTTTTT. It specifies CASGNLGRSTGELFF. This chain links TRBV19 with TRBJ2-2; D may be TRBD2 (6 bases). CDR1 LNHDA and CDR2 SQIVND come from the germline V gene (reference sequence). V lost 8 bases to trimming and J lost 4 bases, with 17 bases between them. The CDR3 has 15 amino acids.

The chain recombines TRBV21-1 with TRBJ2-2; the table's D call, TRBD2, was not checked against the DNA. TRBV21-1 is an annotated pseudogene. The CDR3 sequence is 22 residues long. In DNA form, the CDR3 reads TGTGCCAGCAGCTCGTGGACAGGGGTGCTAGCGGGGGACATAGACGGGGCCGGGGAGCTGTTTTTT. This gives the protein CASSSWTGVLAGDIDGAGELFF.

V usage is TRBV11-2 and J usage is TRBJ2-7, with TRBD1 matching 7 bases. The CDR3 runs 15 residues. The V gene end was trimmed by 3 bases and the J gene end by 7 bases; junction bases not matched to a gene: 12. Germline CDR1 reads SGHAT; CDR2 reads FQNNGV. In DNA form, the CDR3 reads TGTGCCAGCAGCTTCCGGGACAGACCCTCTGAAGAGCAGTACTTC. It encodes CASSFRDRPSEEQYF.

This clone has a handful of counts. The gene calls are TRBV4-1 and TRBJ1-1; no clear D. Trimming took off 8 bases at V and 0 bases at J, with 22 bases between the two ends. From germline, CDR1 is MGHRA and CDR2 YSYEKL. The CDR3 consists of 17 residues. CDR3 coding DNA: TGCGCCAGCCCCCCACCCGACTCTCGATTGATGAACACTGAAGCTTTCTTT. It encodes CASPPPDSRLMNTEAFF.

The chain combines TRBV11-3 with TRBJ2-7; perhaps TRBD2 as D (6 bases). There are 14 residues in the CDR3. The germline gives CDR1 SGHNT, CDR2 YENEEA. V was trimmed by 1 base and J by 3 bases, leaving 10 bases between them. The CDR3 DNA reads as TGTGCCAGCAGCTTAGTCCCGGGGGACTACGAGCAGTACTTC. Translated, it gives CASSLVPGDYEQYF.

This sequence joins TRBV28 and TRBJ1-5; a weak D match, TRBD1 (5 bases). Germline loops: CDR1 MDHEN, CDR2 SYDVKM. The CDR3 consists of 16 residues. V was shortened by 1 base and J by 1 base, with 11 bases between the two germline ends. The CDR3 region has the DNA TGTGCCAGCAGTTTATTGTCCACAGGAAGCAATCAGCCCCAGCATTTT. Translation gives CASSLLSTGSNQPQHF.

The CDR3 DNA follows: TGTGCCAGCAGTCCGGACAGCCTCGGCGACATTCAGTACTTC. This translates into CASSPDSLGDIQYF. The chain links TRBV27 to TRBJ2-4; the D gene is possibly TRBD1 (6 bases). Between the trimmed V and J ends, which lost 5 bases and 8 bases, there was a span of 16 bases. Germline CDR1 and CDR2: MNHEY and SMNVEV (reference sequence). CDR3 size: 14 residues.

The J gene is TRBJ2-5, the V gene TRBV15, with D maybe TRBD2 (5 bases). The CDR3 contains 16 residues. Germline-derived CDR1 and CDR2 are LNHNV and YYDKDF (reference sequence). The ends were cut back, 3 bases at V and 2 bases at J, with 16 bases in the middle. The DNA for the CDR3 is TGTGCCACCAGCAGGTTATACCTGGGAGCACAAGAGACCCAGTACTTC. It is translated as CATSRLYLGAQETQYF. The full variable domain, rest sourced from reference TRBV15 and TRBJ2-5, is DAMVIQNPRYQVTQFGKPVTLSCSQTLNHNVMYWYQQKSSQAPKLLFHYYDKDFNNEADTPDNFQSRRPNTSFCFLDIRSPGLGDTAMYLCATSRLYLGAQETQYFGPGTRLLVL.

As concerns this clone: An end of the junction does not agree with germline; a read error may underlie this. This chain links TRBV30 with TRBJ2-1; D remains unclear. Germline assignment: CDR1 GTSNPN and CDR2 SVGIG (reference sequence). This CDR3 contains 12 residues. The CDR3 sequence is CAWSASNNEQFF. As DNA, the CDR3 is TGTGCCTGGAGTGCCTCCAACAATGAGCAGTTCTTC.

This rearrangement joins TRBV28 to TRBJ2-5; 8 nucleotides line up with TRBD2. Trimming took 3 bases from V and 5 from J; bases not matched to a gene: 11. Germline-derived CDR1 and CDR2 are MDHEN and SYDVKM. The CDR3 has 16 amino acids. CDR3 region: CASSFGGGLATETQYF. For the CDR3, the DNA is TGTGCCAGCAGTTTTGGCGGGGGGCTAGCAACGGAGACCCAGTACTTC.

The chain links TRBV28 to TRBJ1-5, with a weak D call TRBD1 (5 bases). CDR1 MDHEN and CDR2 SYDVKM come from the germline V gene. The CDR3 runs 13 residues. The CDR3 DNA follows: TGTGGTTCGGGGGTGTATAGCAATCAGCCCCAGCATTTT. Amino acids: CGSGVYSNQPQHF.

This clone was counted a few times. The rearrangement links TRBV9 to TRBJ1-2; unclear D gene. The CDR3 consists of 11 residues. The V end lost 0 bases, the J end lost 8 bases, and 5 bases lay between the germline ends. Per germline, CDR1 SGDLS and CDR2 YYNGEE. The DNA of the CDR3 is TGTGCCAGCAGCGTAGATGGCGGCTACACCTTC. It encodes CASSVDGGYTF.

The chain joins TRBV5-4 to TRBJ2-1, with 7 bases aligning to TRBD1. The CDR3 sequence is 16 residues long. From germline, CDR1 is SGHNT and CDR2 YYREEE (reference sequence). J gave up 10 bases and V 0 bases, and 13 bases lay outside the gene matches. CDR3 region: CASSLDRGSPIDEQFF. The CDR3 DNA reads TGTGCCAGCAGCTTGGACAGGGGATCCCCCATTGACGAGCAGTTCTTC.

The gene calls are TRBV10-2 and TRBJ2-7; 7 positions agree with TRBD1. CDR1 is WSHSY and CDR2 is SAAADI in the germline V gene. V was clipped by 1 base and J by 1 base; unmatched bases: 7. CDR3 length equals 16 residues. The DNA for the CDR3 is TGCGCCAGCAGTGAGTTTCTTACAGGGGATTCCTACGAGCAGTACTTC. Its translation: CASSEFLTGDSYEQYF.

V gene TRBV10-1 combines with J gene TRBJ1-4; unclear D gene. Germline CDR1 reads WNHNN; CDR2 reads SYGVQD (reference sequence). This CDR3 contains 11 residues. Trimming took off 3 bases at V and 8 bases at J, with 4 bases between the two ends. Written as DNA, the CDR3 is TGCGCCAGCAGTGAAGGGGAAAAACTGTTTTTT. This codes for CASSEGEKLFF.

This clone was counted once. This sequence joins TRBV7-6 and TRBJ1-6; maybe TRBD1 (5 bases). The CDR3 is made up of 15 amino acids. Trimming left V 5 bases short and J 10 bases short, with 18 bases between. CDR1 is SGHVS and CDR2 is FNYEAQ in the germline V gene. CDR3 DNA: TGTGCCAGCAGCGCCGGGACCTCCGCCGACTCACCCCTCCACTTT. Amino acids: CASSAGTSADSPLHF.

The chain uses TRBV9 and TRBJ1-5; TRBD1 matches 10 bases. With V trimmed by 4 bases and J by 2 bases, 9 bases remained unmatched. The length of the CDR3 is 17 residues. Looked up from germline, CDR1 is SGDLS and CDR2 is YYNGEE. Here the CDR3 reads CASSSTGGRDGNQPQHF. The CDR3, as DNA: TGTGCCAGCAGCTCGACAGGGGGCAGAGATGGCAATCAGCCCCAGCATTTT.

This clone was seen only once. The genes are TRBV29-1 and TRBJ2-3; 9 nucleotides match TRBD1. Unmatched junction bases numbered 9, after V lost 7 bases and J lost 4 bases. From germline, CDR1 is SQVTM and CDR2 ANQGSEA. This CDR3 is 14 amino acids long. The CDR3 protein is CSAAGTGSPDTQYF. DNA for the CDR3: TGCAGCGCGGCCGGGACAGGGTCCCCAGATACGCAGTATTTT.

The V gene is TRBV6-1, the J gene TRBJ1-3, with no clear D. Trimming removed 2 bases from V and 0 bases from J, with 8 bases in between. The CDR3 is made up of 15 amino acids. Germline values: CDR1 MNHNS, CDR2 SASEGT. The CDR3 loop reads CASSENVSSGNTIYF. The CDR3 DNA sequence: TGTGCCAGCAGTGAAAATGTGAGCTCTGGAAACACCATATATTTT.

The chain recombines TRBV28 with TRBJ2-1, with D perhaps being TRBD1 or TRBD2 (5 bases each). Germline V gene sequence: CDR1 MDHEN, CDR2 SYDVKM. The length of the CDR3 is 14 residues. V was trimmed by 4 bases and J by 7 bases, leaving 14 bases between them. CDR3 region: CASSSRMGVNEQFF. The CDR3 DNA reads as TGTGCCAGCAGTTCCCGGATGGGGGTGAATGAGCAGTTCTTC.

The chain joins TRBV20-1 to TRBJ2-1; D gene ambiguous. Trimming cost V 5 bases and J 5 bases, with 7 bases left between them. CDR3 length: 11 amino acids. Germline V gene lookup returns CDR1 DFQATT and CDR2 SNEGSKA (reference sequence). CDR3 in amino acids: CSAGTHNEQFF. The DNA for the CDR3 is TGCAGTGCTGGTACTCACAATGAGCAGTTCTTC.

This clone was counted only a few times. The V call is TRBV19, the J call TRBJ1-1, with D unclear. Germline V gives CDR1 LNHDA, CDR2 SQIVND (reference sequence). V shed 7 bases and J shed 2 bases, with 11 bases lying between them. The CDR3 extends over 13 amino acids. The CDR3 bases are TGTGCCAGTATTTTAGCCGCTAACACTGAAGCTTTCTTT. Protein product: CASILAANTEAFF.